This T cell receptor (beta chain) is from a study of T cells in women clearing cervical HPV infection. Whole-study context: Control women cleared a single incident HPV16 infection within 12 months.

The CDR3 runs to 15 residues. Trimming cost V 0 bases and J 5 bases; bases outside gene matches: 6. Germline V gene data show CDR1 as SGHNT and CDR2 as YYREEE (reference sequence). TCRdb's table, derived via immunoSEQ multiplex PCR, lists solely in-frame clones and lacks some. Here the sample table reports 44,000 or so clones. Worth noting for this clone: The read ends 3 residues before the CDR3 terminus; that terminus is restored from the germline J gene.

The clonotype comes from a woman aged 18-70 years with a cervical HPV16 infection that either progressed to CIN3+ or cleared (not recorded which). The sample consisted of blood buffy coat. This chain connects TRBV5-4 to TRBJ1-2, with 8 bases that match TRBD1. The CDR3 sequence: CASSLGGQVSYGYTF. The CDR3 DNA, read in part, is TGTGCCAGCAGCTTGGGGGGACAGGTGTCTTATGGC.